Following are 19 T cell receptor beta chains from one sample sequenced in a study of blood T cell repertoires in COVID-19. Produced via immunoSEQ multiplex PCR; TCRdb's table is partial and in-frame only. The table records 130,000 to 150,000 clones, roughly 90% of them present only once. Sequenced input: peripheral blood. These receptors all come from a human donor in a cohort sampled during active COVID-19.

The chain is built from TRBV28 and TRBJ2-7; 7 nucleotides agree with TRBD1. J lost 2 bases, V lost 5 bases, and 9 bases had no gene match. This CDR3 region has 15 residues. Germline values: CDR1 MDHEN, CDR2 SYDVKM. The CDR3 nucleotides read TGTGCCAGCAGTCCTAACCGGGACAGACCCTACGAGCAGTACTTC. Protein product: CASSPNRDRPYEQYF.

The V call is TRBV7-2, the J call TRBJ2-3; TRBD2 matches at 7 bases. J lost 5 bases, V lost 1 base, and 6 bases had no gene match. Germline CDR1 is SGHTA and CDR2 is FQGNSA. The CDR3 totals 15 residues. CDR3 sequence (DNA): TGTGCCAGCAGCTTAGGGGAGACTAGCTTAGATACGCAGTATTTT. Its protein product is CASSLGETSLDTQYF. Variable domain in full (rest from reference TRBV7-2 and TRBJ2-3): GAGVSQSPSNKVTEKGKDVELRCDPISGHTALYWYRQSLGQGLEFLIYFQGNSAPDKSGLPSDRFSAERTGGSVSTLTIQRTQQEDSAVYLCASSLGETSLDTQYFGPGTRLTVL.

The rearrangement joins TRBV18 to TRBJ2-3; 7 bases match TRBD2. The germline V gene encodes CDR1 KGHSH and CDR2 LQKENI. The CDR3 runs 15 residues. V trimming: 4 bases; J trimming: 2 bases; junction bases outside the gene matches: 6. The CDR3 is CASSLQRGPTDTQYF. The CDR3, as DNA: TGTGCCAGCTCACTACAGCGGGGCCCCACAGATACGCAGTATTTT.

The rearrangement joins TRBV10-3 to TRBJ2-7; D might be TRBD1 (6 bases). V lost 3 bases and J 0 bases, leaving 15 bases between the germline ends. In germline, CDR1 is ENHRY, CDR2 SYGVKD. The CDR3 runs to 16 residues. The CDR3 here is CAISDFSQGPSYEQYF. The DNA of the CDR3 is TGTGCCATCAGTGACTTTTCCCAGGGGCCCTCCTACGAGCAGTACTTC.

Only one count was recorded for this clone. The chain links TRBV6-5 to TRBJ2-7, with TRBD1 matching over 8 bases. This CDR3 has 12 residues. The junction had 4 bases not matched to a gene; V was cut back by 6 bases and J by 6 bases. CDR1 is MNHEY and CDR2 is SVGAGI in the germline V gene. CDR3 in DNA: TGTGCCAGCAGCCGGACAGGGTTCGAGCAGTACTTC. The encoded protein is CASSRTGFEQYF.

CDR3 coding DNA: TGTGCCAGTAGTATAAGCGCCAGGGGTCGGAGCACAGATACGCAGTATTTT. This sequence encodes CASSISARGRSTDTQYF. The chain uses TRBV19 and TRBJ2-3; D possibly corresponds to TRBD1 (6 bases). V was pared by 2 bases and J by 0 bases, with 15 bases between. This CDR3 is built from 17 residues. In germline, CDR1 is LNHDA, CDR2 SQIVND (reference sequence).

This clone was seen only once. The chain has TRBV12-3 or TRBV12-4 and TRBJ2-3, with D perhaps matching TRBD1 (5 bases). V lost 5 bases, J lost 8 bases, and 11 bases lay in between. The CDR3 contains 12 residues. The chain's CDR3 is CASSRQWGTQYF. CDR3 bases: TGTGCCAGCAGTCGACAGTGGGGTACGCAGTATTTT.

In nucleotides, the CDR3 is TGCGCCAGCAGCCGCCCGGGGAACGGAGTCAACTATGGCTACACCTTC. It encodes CASSRPGNGVNYGYTF. The chain couples TRBV4-1 to TRBJ1-2; D is uncertain. From germline, CDR1 is MGHRA and CDR2 YSYEKL. With 4 bases removed from V and 2 bases from J, the gap between germline ends came to 17 bases. This CDR3 is built from 16 residues.

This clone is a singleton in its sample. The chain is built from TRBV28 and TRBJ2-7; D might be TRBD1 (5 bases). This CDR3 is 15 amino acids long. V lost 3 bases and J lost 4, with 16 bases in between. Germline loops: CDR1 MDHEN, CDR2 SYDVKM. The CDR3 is CASSFPGRAIYEQYF. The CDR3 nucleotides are TGTGCCAGCAGTTTCCCTGGCAGGGCTATTTACGAGCAGTACTTC.

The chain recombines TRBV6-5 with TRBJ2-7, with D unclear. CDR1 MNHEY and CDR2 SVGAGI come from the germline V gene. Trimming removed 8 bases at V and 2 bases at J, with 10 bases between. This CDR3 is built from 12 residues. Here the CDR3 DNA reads TGTGCCAGCTCCGGTAACGCCTACGAGCAGTACTTC. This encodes CASSGNAYEQYF.

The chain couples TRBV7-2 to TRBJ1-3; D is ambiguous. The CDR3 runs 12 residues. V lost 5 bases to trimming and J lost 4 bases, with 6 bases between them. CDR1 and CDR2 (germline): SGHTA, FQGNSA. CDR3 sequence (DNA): TGTGCCAGCAGCCCCCTAGGAAACACCATATATTTT. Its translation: CASSPLGNTIYF.

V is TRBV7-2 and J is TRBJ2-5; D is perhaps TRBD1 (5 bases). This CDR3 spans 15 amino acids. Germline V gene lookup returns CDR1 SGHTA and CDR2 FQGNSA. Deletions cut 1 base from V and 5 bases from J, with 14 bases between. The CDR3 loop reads CASSLGAGYFETQYF. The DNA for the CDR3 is TGTGCCAGCAGCTTAGGGGCAGGGTACTTCGAGACCCAGTACTTC.

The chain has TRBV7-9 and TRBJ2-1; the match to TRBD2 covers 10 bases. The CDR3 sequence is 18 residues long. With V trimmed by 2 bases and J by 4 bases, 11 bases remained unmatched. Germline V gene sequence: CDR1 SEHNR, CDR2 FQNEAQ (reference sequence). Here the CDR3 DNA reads TGTGCCAGCAGCTTAAACAGTAGCGGGAGGCTTCTTTACAATGAGCAGTTCTTC. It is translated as CASSLNSSGRLLYNEQFF.

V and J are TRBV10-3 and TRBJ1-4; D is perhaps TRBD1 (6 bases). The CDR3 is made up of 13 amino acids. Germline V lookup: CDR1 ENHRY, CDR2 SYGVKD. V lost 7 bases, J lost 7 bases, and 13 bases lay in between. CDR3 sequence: CAIKGEVGEKLFF. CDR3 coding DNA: TGTGCCATCAAGGGGGAAGTTGGTGAAAAACTGTTTTTT.

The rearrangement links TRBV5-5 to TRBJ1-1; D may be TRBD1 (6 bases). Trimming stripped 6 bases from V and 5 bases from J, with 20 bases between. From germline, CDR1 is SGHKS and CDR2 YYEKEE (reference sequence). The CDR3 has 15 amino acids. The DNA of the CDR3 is TGTGCCAGCATCATGACCGGGGGGCTTCATACTGAAGCTTTCTTT. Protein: CASIMTGGLHTEAFF.

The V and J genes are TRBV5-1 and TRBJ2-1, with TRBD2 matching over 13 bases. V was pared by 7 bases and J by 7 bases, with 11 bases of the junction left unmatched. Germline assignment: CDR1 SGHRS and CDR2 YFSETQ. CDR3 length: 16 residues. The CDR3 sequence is CASAGTSGGAGNEQFF. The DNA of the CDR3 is TGCGCCAGCGCAGGAACTAGCGGGGGGGCCGGGAATGAGCAGTTCTTC.

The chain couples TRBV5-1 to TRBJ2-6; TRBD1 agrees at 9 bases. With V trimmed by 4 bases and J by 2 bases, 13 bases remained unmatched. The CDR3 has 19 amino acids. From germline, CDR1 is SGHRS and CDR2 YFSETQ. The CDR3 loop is CASSPHRGQGQAGANVLTF. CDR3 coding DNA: TGCGCCAGCAGCCCACACCGGGGACAGGGCCAGGCTGGGGCCAACGTCCTGACTTTC.

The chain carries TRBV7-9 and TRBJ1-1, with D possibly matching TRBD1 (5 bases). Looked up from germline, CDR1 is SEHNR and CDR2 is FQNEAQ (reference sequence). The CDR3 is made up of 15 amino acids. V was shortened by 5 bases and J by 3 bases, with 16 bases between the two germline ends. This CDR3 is CASSQGRGFYTEAFF. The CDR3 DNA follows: TGTGCCAGCAGCCAAGGAAGGGGTTTTTACACTGAAGCTTTCTTT.

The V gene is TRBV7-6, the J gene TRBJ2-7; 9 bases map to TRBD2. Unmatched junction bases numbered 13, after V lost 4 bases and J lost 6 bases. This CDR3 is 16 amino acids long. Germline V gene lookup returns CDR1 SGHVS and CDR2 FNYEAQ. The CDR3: CASSSRTRAGGGEQYF. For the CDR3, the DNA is TGTGCCAGCAGCTCCAGGACTAGAGCGGGAGGCGGCGAGCAGTACTTC.